The rows below give T cell receptor beta chains drawn from one sample of a study of CD4 T cell repertoires in COVID-19. The repertoire was sequenced with immunoSEQ multiplex PCR; TCRdb's copy has only in-frame clones and lacks some. The sample holds 60,000 to 90,000 clones, about four fifths seen once. Sequenced material: CD4+ T cells from peripheral blood, taken after recovery from COVID-19. The receptors here all came from a human donor who had COVID-19. The CDR3 runs from the conserved cysteine through the conserved F or W. D genes are given only for firm matches. Where a row states a size, it is once, few, many or the class of an expanded clone; other rows omit it.

j_call v_call clone_size d_call cdr3_nt cdr3_aa
TRBJ1-1 TRBV6-5 . TRBD1 TGTGCCAGCAGACCCGGACAGGGTGAGTTCGCTGAAGCTTTCTTT CASRPGQGEFAEAFF
TRBJ2-7 TRBV7-8 . . TGTGCCAGCAGCCCTCACTCCTACGAGCAGTACTTC CASSPHSYEQYF
TRBJ1-2 TRBV29-1 once . TGCAGCGGGAGAAGGGGGGATAACTATGGCTACACCTTC CSGRRGDNYGYTF
TRBJ1-3 TRBV5-1 . . TGCGCCAGCAGCTTTACAGGGCAGCGAAACACCATATATTTT CASSFTGQRNTIYF
TRBJ1-2 TRBV9 few . TGTGCCAGCAGCGTAGGTCTCGGGGAAGGGGGGTATGGCTACACCTTC CASSVGLGEGGYGYTF
TRBJ2-7 TRBV7-2 many . TGTGCCAGCAGCTTCTTTTCCGGAGCCGACGAGCAGTACTTC CASSFFSGADEQYF
TRBJ1-6 TRBV6-5 . . TGTGCCAGCAGTCCCGGGACGGAAAATTCACCCCTCCACTTT CASSPGTENSPLHF
TRBJ2-7 TRBV9 . . TGTGCCAGCCTACCGTGGACAGACTACTACGAGCAGTACTTC CASLPWTDYYEQYF
TRBJ2-5 TRBV6-5 few . TGTGCCAGCAGCCGAGACAGGGGAGGGGAGACCCAGTACTTC CASSRDRGGETQYF
TRBJ1-6 TRBV7-9 . . TGTGCCACAGGACGGCATAATTCACCCCTCCACTTT CATGRHNSPLHF
TRBJ1-2 TRBV28 . . TGTGCCAGCACCTCATATAGGATGGGCTATGGCTACACCTTC CASTSYRMGYGYTF
TRBJ2-7 TRBV7-2 . . TGTGCCAGCAGCTTGATCCAATACGAGCAGTACTTC CASSLIQYEQYF
TRBJ1-2 TRBV6-5 . . TGTGCCAGCAGTTACCAGGGGACGAGCGGCTACACCTTC CASSYQGTSGYTF
TRBJ2-5 TRBV10-3 . . TGTGCCATCACCACGGGGGAAGATGGGGAGACCCAGTACTTC CAITTGEDGETQYF
TRBJ2-1 TRBV7-6 . . TGTGCCAGCAGCCCCAGTGCCCCCCGACAGCAAGGTGAGCAGTTCTTC CASSPSAPRQQGEQFF
TRBJ2-5 TRBV28 . TRBD2 TGTGCCAGCAGCCCGGGACTAGCGGGGCAAGAGACCCAGTACTTC CASSPGLAGQETQYF
TRBJ2-2 TRBV3-1/TRBV3-2 . TRBD2 TGTGCCAGCGGACCTAGCGGGGTCGGGACCGGGGAGCTGTTTTTT CASGPSGVGTGELFF
TRBJ2-5 TRBV21-1 . . TGTGCCAGCAGCCCAAGACAAGGACAAGAGACCCAGTACTTC CASSPRQGQETQYF
TRBJ2-2 TRBV2 . . TGTGCCAGCAGTGAGACCAGGGGAACCGGGGAGCTGTTTTTT CASSETRGTGELFF
TRBJ1-5 TRBV29-1 once . TGCAGCGTTGGCCTCGGGGGACCCAATCAGCCCCAGCATTTT CSVGLGGPNQPQHF
TRBJ2-3 TRBV27 . TRBD2 TGTGCCAGCAGAACGGGACTAGCGGGGGCCTCAGATACGCAGTATTTT CASRTGLAGASDTQYF
TRBJ2-3 TRBV19 . TRBD2 TGTGCCAGTCTCGATAGCGGGAGGATAAATACGCAGTATTTT CASLDSGRINTQYF
TRBJ1-2 TRBV6-5 . . TGTGCCAGCAGTTACGACAGGAGAATTAGTGGCTACACCTTC CASSYDRRISGYTF
TRBJ2-3 TRBV19 . TRBD2 TGTGCCAGTAGAGGGACTTTTACTAGCGGGGGGACAGATACGCAGTATTTT CASRGTFTSGGTDTQYF
TRBJ2-1 TRBV24-1 . . TGTGCCACTTCAGAGCGCCTGACCTACAATGAGCAGTTCTTC CATSERLTYNEQFF
TRBJ1-3 TRBV3-1/TRBV3-2 . . TGTGCCAGCAGCCCCACGTACCGAGCGTTCACCTCTGGAAACACCATATATTTT CASSPTYRAFTSGNTIYF
TRBJ2-5 TRBV5-5 . . TGTGCCAGCAGCTTACAGGGTGAGACCCAGTACTTC CASSLQGETQYF
TRBJ2-3 TRBV28 . . TGTGCCAGCTCAGTCGGCGCGGGGATTAATACGCAGTATTTT CASSVGAGINTQYF
TRBJ2-5 TRBV14 . . TGTGCCAGCAGCCGGGGATACCGGGAGACCCAGTACTTC CASSRGYRETQYF
TRBJ2-2 TRBV3-1/TRBV3-2 . . TGTGCCAGCAGCCATAACCCGACGATTTGGCGACCGAACACCGGGGAGCTGTTTTTT CASSHNPTIWRPNTGELFF
TRBJ1-2 TRBV7-2 . . TGTGCCAGCAGCTCCGGGGTCGACATAGGGACCTTC CASSSGVDIGTF
TRBJ1-3 TRBV3-1/TRBV3-2 . . TGTGCCAGCAGCCCCCTCCCCATCTCTGGAAACACCATATATTTT CASSPLPISGNTIYF
TRBJ1-6 TRBV12-3/TRBV12-4 . . TGTGCCAGCAGCCGACAGGTTGATTCACCCCTCCACTTT CASSRQVDSPLHF
TRBJ2-7 TRBV9 . TRBD2 TGTGCCAGCAGCGTAAGTCTCGGTCTAGCGGGAGGGGTCCCTGCCGGGGAGCAGTACTTC CASSVSLGLAGGVPAGEQYF
TRBJ1-3 TRBV28 . . TGTGCCAGCAGCCCCAGTAGAAACACCATATATTTT CASSPSRNTIYF
TRBJ2-5 TRBV5-1 . TRBD2 TGCGCCAGCAGCTTTAGCGGGGCACAAGAGACCCAGTACTTC CASSFSGAQETQYF
TRBJ2-7 TRBV21-1 once . TGTGCCAGCAGCAAATTCGCCTCAGGGCAGTACTTC CASSKFASGQYF
TRBJ1-6 TRBV5-4 . TRBD1 TGTGCCAGCAACCGGGACAGGGATAATTCACCCCTCCACTTT CASNRDRDNSPLHF
TRBJ2-1 TRBV19 . . TGTGCCAGTAGTACCAACTACAATGAGCAGTTCTTC CASSTNYNEQFF
TRBJ2-2 TRBV3-1/TRBV3-2 . . TGTGCCAGCAGCCAAGGACGTTCGGACACCGGGGAGCTGTTTTTT CASSQGRSDTGELFF
TRBJ2-1 TRBV10-2 . . TGCGCCAGCAGTGAGCAGGGAGTAAGTGAGCAGTTCTTC CASSEQGVSEQFF
TRBJ2-2 TRBV12-3/TRBV12-4 . . TGTGCCAGCAGTTTAACAGACACCGGGGAGCTGTTTTTT CASSLTDTGELFF
TRBJ1-1 TRBV24-1 . TRBD1 TGTGCCACCAGTGCCGGGACAGTGAACACTGAAGCTTTCTTT CATSAGTVNTEAFF
TRBJ2-3 TRBV7-8 few . TGTGCCAGCAGCTTAGGGGGGGCGCGGGGCACAGATACGCAGTATTTT CASSLGGARGTDTQYF
TRBJ2-5 TRBV10-3 once TRBD2 TGTGCCATTCGGACTAGCGGGGTAGAGACCCAGTACTTC CAIRTSGVETQYF
TRBJ1-5 TRBV2 . . TGTGCCAGCAGTGATTCCCGGGACCGGAATCAGCCCCAGCATTTT CASSDSRDRNQPQHF
TRBJ1-2 TRBV6-5 once . TGTGCCAGCCAATCCACGACAGGACAAAGCTACACCTTC CASQSTTGQSYTF
TRBJ2-7 TRBV11-2 . . TGTGCCAGCAGCTTACTCGCCAACTCCTACGAGCAGTACTTC CASSLLANSYEQYF